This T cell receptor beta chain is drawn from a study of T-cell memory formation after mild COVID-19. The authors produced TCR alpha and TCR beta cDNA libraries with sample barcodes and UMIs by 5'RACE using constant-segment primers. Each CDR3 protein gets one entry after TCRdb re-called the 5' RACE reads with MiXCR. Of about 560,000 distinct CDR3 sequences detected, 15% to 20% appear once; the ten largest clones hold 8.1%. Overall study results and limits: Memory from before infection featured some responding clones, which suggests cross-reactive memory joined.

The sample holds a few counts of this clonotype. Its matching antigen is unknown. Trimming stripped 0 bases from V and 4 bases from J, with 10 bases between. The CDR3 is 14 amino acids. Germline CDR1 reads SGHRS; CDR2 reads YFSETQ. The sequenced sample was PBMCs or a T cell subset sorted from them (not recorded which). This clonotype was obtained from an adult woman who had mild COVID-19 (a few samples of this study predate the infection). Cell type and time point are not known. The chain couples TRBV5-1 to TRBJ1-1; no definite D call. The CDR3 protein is CASSLGSEGTEAFF. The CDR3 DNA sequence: TGCGCCAGCAGCTTGGGGTCGGAGGGCACTGAAGCTTTCTTT. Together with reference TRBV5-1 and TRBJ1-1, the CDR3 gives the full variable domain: KAGVTQTPRYLIKTRGQQVTLSCSPISGHRSVSWYQQTPGQGLQFLFEYFSETQRNKGNFPGRFSGRQFSNSRSEMNVSTLELGDSALYLCASSLGSEGTEAFFGQGTRLTVV.